These 4 T cell receptor beta chains came from one sample sequenced in a study of vaccination effects on CD4 cells after COVID-19. Profiling relied on immunoSEQ multiplex PCR, and the TCRdb table lists in-frame clones only, not all of them. The profile covers under 40,000 clones, with about 80% appearing a single time and roughly 3% taken by the ten largest. Researchers isolated CD4+ T cells once about eleven days of culture had elapsed. No antigen has been assigned to these receptors. Sample: CD4+ T cells from PBMCs cultured without peptide, taken before COVID-19 vaccination. The receptors stem from a human donor who received a COVID-19 vaccine.

In its sample, this clone was seen a few times. The chain links TRBV7-8 to TRBJ1-1; no clear D. V was pared by 1 base and J by 11 bases, with 11 bases between. Germline V gene lookup returns CDR1 SGHVS and CDR2 FQNEAQ. CDR3 size: 12 residues. The CDR3 coding sequence is TGTGCCAGCAGCTTAGTGAGGACTATGGCTTTCTTT. It yields the protein CASSLVRTMAFF.

This clone was seen a handful of times. This sequence joins TRBV28 and TRBJ1-1, with D possibly being TRBD1 (5 bases). V lost 6 bases and J lost 8, with 19 bases in between. Germline values: CDR1 MDHEN, CDR2 SYDVKM. The CDR3 contains 14 residues. The CDR3, as DNA: TGTGCCAGCAGAACTTGGGGGAGGGACTCAGAAGCTTTCTTT. Its translation is CASRTWGRDSEAFF.

The rearrangement links TRBV5-1 to TRBJ1-6; weak D call: TRBD1 (6 bases). The CDR3 has 16 residues. Germline V gives CDR1 SGHRS, CDR2 YFSETQ. The V end was cut by 0 bases, the J end by 8 bases, with 15 bases between. This CDR3 reads CASSLVGGHTDSPLHF. In DNA form, the CDR3 reads TGCGCCAGCAGCTTGGTAGGGGGGCATACTGATTCACCCCTCCACTTT.

The genes are TRBV24-1 and TRBJ2-3, with a weak D call TRBD2 (7 bases). V lost 9 bases to trimming and J lost 3 bases, with 18 bases between them. CDR1 and CDR2 (germline): KGHDR, SFDVKD. The CDR3 extends over 15 amino acids. In DNA form, the CDR3 reads TGTGCCACCTCATTCCCGGGGGGCAATACAGATACGCAGTATTTT. Translation gives CATSFPGGNTDTQYF.